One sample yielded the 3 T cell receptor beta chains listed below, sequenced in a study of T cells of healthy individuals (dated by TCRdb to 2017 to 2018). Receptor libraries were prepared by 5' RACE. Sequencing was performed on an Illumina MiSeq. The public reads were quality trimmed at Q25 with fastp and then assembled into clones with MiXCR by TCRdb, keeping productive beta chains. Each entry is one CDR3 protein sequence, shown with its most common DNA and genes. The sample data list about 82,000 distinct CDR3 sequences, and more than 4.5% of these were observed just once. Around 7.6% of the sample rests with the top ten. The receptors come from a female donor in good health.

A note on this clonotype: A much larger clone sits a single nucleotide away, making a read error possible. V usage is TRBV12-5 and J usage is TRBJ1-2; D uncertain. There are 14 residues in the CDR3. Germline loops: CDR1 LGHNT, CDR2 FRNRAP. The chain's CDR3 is CASGGLDVNYGYNF. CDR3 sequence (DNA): TGTGCTAGTGGCGGGCTGGATGTTAACTATGGCTACAACTTC.

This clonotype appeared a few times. The CDR3 DNA is TGTGCCAGCCTCCGGCCAGCGGGAGCAAATGGGGGTAGGAATACGCAGTATTTT. Translated, it gives CASLRPAGANGGRNTQYF. The chain links TRBV6-2 or TRBV6-3 to TRBJ2-3; 8 bases align to TRBD2. V lost 8 bases, J lost 7 bases, and 23 bases stayed unmatched. CDR3 length: 18 amino acids. Germline CDR1 MNHEY, CDR2 SVGEGT.

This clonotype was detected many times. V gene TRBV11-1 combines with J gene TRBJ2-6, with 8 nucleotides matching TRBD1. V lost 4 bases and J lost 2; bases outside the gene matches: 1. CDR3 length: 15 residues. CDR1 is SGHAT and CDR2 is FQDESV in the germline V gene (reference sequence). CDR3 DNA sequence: TGTGCCAGCAGCTCGACAGGGGCTGGGGCCAACGTCCTGACTTTC. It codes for CASSSTGAGANVLTF.